The rows below give T cell receptor beta chains drawn from one sample of a study of T-cell memory formation after mild COVID-19. Each CDR3 protein is one row after TCRdb ran MiXCR on the 5' RACE reads. The data contain around 250,000 distinct CDR3 sequences, over 15% of them singletons. Sequenced sample: PBMCs or a T cell subset sorted from them (not recorded which). The receptors come from a man aged 18 to 30 who had mild COVID-19 (a few samples of this study predate the infection). Cell type and time point are not known. The CDR3 runs from the conserved cysteine through the conserved F or W. Fields, in order: J gene, D gene, clone size, V gene, CDR3 DNA, CDR3 protein. A D gene is named only where the DNA matches it firmly. The size field is filled for only some rows; it gives once, few, many or a size class.

J gene: TRBJ2-3; D gene: NA; clone size: NA; V gene: TRBV12-3/TRBV12-4; CDR3 DNA: TGTGCCAGCGCCGGGGATACGCAGTATTTT; CDR3 protein: CASAGDTQYF
J gene: TRBJ1-2; D gene: NA; clone size: NA; V gene: TRBV7-3; CDR3 DNA: TGTGCCAGCAGCGCAGGGGCTAACTATGGCTACACCTTC; CDR3 protein: CASSAGANYGYTF
J gene: TRBJ2-2; D gene: NA; clone size: few; V gene: TRBV4-3; CDR3 DNA: TGCGCCAGCAGCCCCGGTTTTGGGAGGAACACCGGGGAGCTGTTTTTT; CDR3 protein: CASSPGFGRNTGELFF
J gene: TRBJ2-3; D gene: TRBD2; clone size: NA; V gene: TRBV6-2/TRBV6-3; CDR3 DNA: TGTGCCAGCAGCTCCGCTAGCGGGGGGTTCACAGATACGCAGTATTTT; CDR3 protein: CASSSASGGFTDTQYF
J gene: TRBJ2-2; D gene: NA; clone size: few; V gene: TRBV30; CDR3 DNA: TGTGCCTGGAGTCCGGGTTCCAGCACCGGGGAGCTGTTTTTT; CDR3 protein: CAWSPGSSTGELFF
J gene: TRBJ1-1; D gene: NA; clone size: few; V gene: TRBV4-3; CDR3 DNA: TGCGCCAGCAGCCAAGATCGGGATAGATTTGAAGCTTTCTTT; CDR3 protein: CASSQDRDRFEAFF
J gene: TRBJ2-4; D gene: NA; clone size: NA; V gene: TRBV9; CDR3 DNA: TGTGCCAGCAGCGTTTGGGGGGAGGCCAAAAACATTCAGTACTTC; CDR3 protein: CASSVWGEAKNIQYF
J gene: TRBJ1-5; D gene: NA; clone size: few; V gene: TRBV11-2; CDR3 DNA: TGTGCCAGCAGCTTAGATGGGCCCCAGCATTTT; CDR3 protein: CASSLDGPQHF
J gene: TRBJ2-5; D gene: NA; clone size: NA; V gene: TRBV4-3; CDR3 DNA: TGCGCCAGCAGCCAAGACACCCGAAGGGGAGGAGAGACCCAGTACTTC; CDR3 protein: CASSQDTRRGGETQYF
J gene: TRBJ2-7; D gene: TRBD1; clone size: NA; V gene: TRBV6-5; CDR3 DNA: TGTGCCAGCAGTTACGGACAGGGGGGATACGAGCAGTACTTC; CDR3 protein: CASSYGQGGYEQYF
J gene: TRBJ2-4; D gene: NA; clone size: NA; V gene: TRBV6-2/TRBV6-3; CDR3 DNA: TGTGCCAGCAGTTACTCGATTACGGGGGCTACCAAAAACATTCAGTACTTC; CDR3 protein: CASSYSITGATKNIQYF
J gene: TRBJ1-1; D gene: NA; clone size: NA; V gene: TRBV7-2; CDR3 DNA: TGTGCCAGCACTGGACAGAGGAACACTGAAGCTTTCTTT; CDR3 protein: CASTGQRNTEAFF
J gene: TRBJ2-5; D gene: NA; clone size: NA; V gene: TRBV10-3; CDR3 DNA: TGTGCCATCAGAATACGACAGGAAGAGACCCAGTACTTC; CDR3 protein: CAIRIRQEETQYF
J gene: TRBJ2-7; D gene: NA; clone size: many; V gene: TRBV7-2; CDR3 DNA: TGTGCCAGCAGCGACCAGGCGGACCTCTCCTACGAGCAGTACTTC; CDR3 protein: CASSDQADLSYEQYF
J gene: TRBJ2-3; D gene: TRBD2; clone size: NA; V gene: TRBV7-2; CDR3 DNA: TGTGCCAGCAGCTTCGGGAGGACCGGGCTCAATACGCAGTATTTT; CDR3 protein: CASSFGRTGLNTQYF
J gene: TRBJ1-6; D gene: TRBD1; clone size: few; V gene: TRBV4-1; CDR3 DNA: TGCGCCAGCAGCCTACGGACAGGGGAAAATGCCTATAATTCACCCCTCCACTTT; CDR3 protein: CASSLRTGENAYNSPLHF
J gene: TRBJ1-6; D gene: NA; clone size: NA; V gene: TRBV7-2; CDR3 DNA: TGTGCCAGCAGCTTAGCGCCCGCGGGCTTCGGTGATTCACCCCTCCACTTT; CDR3 protein: CASSLAPAGFGDSPLHF
J gene: TRBJ2-3; D gene: NA; clone size: many; V gene: TRBV7-8; CDR3 DNA: TGTGCCAGCAGCTTTCTCCTTGACCCAGATACGCAGTATTTT; CDR3 protein: CASSFLLDPDTQYF
J gene: TRBJ1-1; D gene: NA; clone size: few; V gene: TRBV7-2; CDR3 DNA: TGTGCCAGCAGCTTAGTATCGGGGGTCAACACTGAAGCTTTCTTT; CDR3 protein: CASSLVSGVNTEAFF
J gene: TRBJ2-2; D gene: NA; clone size: few; V gene: TRBV11-2; CDR3 DNA: NA; CDR3 protein: CASPGGQGAPGSCFF
J gene: TRBJ1-5; D gene: NA; clone size: few; V gene: TRBV6-6; CDR3 DNA: TGTGCCAGCACCCTCGGGGTATACCAGCCCCAGCATTTT; CDR3 protein: CASTLGVYQPQHF
J gene: TRBJ1-1; D gene: NA; clone size: few; V gene: TRBV6-5; CDR3 DNA: TGTGCCAGCAGTTACTCCCCGGGCAGGCGGAACACTGAAGCTTTCTTT; CDR3 protein: CASSYSPGRRNTEAFF
J gene: TRBJ2-5; D gene: NA; clone size: NA; V gene: TRBV3-1; CDR3 DNA: TGTGCCAGCAGCCAAGAACCCCTGGAGACCCAGTACTTC; CDR3 protein: CASSQEPLETQYF
J gene: TRBJ2-2; D gene: NA; clone size: NA; V gene: TRBV2; CDR3 DNA: TGTGCCCGAGGTCCAGGAGGTGCCGGGGAGCTGTTTTTT; CDR3 protein: CARGPGGAGELFF
J gene: TRBJ1-1; D gene: NA; clone size: NA; V gene: TRBV15; CDR3 DNA: TGTGCCACCAGCAGTGGCGGGCCCGGCACTGAAGCTTTCTTT; CDR3 protein: CATSSGGPGTEAFF
J gene: TRBJ2-1; D gene: TRBD2; clone size: NA; V gene: TRBV28; CDR3 DNA: TGTGCCAGCAGTTTATCGACTAGCGGGGTCACCCCAAGGGATGAGCAGTTCTTC; CDR3 protein: CASSLSTSGVTPRDEQFF
J gene: TRBJ1-6; D gene: NA; clone size: few; V gene: TRBV15; CDR3 DNA: TGTGCCACCAGCAGGCTCGGACGGTTCTACGATTCACCCCTCCACTTT; CDR3 protein: CATSRLGRFYDSPLHF
J gene: TRBJ2-1; D gene: NA; clone size: few; V gene: TRBV5-1; CDR3 DNA: TGCGCCAGCAGCTTGGGTATAGCGGCTTACAATGAGCAGTTCTTC; CDR3 protein: CASSLGIAAYNEQFF
J gene: TRBJ2-7; D gene: NA; clone size: NA; V gene: TRBV21-1; CDR3 DNA: TGTGCCAGCAGCAAAGGACCGCCGATCCCCGACTACGAGCAGTACTTC; CDR3 protein: CASSKGPPIPDYEQYF
J gene: TRBJ1-1; D gene: TRBD1; clone size: NA; V gene: TRBV7-9; CDR3 DNA: TGTGCCAGCAGCCCTAGGACAGGGGGCTACGCTTTCTTT; CDR3 protein: CASSPRTGGYAFF
J gene: TRBJ2-2; D gene: NA; clone size: NA; V gene: TRBV7-2; CDR3 DNA: TGTGCCAGCAGCCTCTCGCCCTCCGTGGGGGAGCTGTTTTTT; CDR3 protein: CASSLSPSVGELFF
J gene: TRBJ1-2; D gene: NA; clone size: few; V gene: TRBV6-2/TRBV6-3; CDR3 DNA: TGTGCCAGCAGTTCCTGGTATGGCTACACCTTC; CDR3 protein: CASSSWYGYTF
J gene: TRBJ1-2; D gene: NA; clone size: many; V gene: TRBV6-5; CDR3 DNA: TGTGCCAGCAGGCTGGACGGAAACTATGGCTACACCTTC; CDR3 protein: CASRLDGNYGYTF
J gene: TRBJ2-5; D gene: NA; clone size: many; V gene: TRBV2; CDR3 DNA: TGTGCCACTCATGGGGCTAGTCAAGAGACCCAGTACTTC; CDR3 protein: CATHGASQETQYF
J gene: TRBJ1-1; D gene: NA; clone size: NA; V gene: TRBV6-6; CDR3 DNA: TGTGCCAGCAGTTACTCGCCCGAGGGCACTGAAGCTTTCTTT; CDR3 protein: CASSYSPEGTEAFF
J gene: TRBJ2-2; D gene: NA; clone size: NA; V gene: TRBV7-8; CDR3 DNA: TGTGCCAGCAGCTTCTCACAGGGTTGGGACACCGGGGAGCTGTTTTTT; CDR3 protein: CASSFSQGWDTGELFF
J gene: TRBJ2-3; D gene: NA; clone size: few; V gene: TRBV7-2; CDR3 DNA: TGTGCCAGCAGCTTCGGTACAGGGCTGGATACGCAGTATTTT; CDR3 protein: CASSFGTGLDTQYF
J gene: TRBJ1-2; D gene: NA; clone size: NA; V gene: TRBV6-5; CDR3 DNA: TGTGCCAGCAGTTACTCGGGAAGGGCAATCTATGGCTACACCTTC; CDR3 protein: CASSYSGRAIYGYTF
J gene: TRBJ2-3; D gene: NA; clone size: NA; V gene: TRBV4-3; CDR3 DNA: TGCGCCAGCAGCCAAGAAGGAGGACCCGAGCCGCAGTATTTT; CDR3 protein: CASSQEGGPEPQYF
J gene: TRBJ1-1; D gene: NA; clone size: few; V gene: TRBV5-1; CDR3 DNA: TGCGCCAGCAGAGACCGACGAACTGAAGCTTTCTTT; CDR3 protein: CASRDRRTEAFF
J gene: TRBJ2-2; D gene: NA; clone size: NA; V gene: TRBV3-1; CDR3 DNA: TGTGCCAGCTACGTTGGCACATTGAACACCGGGGAGCTGTTTTTT; CDR3 protein: CASYVGTLNTGELFF
J gene: TRBJ2-5; D gene: NA; clone size: few; V gene: TRBV4-3; CDR3 DNA: TGCGCCAGCAGCCAAGATTTCAACAGGGAAGAGACCCAGTACTTC; CDR3 protein: CASSQDFNREETQYF
J gene: TRBJ2-3; D gene: NA; clone size: few; V gene: TRBV6-6; CDR3 DNA: TGTGCCAGCAGTTACTCGATCCTTCTTAGCACAGATACGCAGTATTTT; CDR3 protein: CASSYSILLSTDTQYF
J gene: TRBJ2-3; D gene: NA; clone size: NA; V gene: TRBV6-5; CDR3 DNA: TGTGCCAGCAGCCAACGAAAGGGGTCTGGGTTGGATACGCAGTATTTT; CDR3 protein: CASSQRKGSGLDTQYF
J gene: TRBJ1-1; D gene: NA; clone size: many; V gene: TRBV27; CDR3 DNA: TGTGCCAGCTGCACTCCGGGGGGAACTGAAGCTTTCTTT; CDR3 protein: CASCTPGGTEAFF
J gene: TRBJ2-7; D gene: NA; clone size: NA; V gene: TRBV11-2; CDR3 DNA: TGTGCCAGCAGCCCCCCCGCCTACGAGCAGTACTTC; CDR3 protein: CASSPPAYEQYF
J gene: TRBJ1-5; D gene: NA; clone size: NA; V gene: TRBV12-3/TRBV12-4; CDR3 DNA: TGTGCCAGCAGTCGTGAACTGTACGCACAGCCCCAGCATTTT; CDR3 protein: CASSRELYAQPQHF
J gene: TRBJ1-1; D gene: NA; clone size: NA; V gene: TRBV7-2; CDR3 DNA: TGTGCCAGCAGCTTAGGCCCCGCCTTGAACACTGAAGCTTTCTTT; CDR3 protein: CASSLGPALNTEAFF
J gene: TRBJ1-6; D gene: TRBD1; clone size: many; V gene: TRBV7-2; CDR3 DNA: TGTGCCAGCAGCTTAGAACAGGGGCTACCCCTCCACTTT; CDR3 protein: CASSLEQGLPLHF
J gene: TRBJ2-3; D gene: TRBD2; clone size: NA; V gene: TRBV7-9; CDR3 DNA: TGTGCCAGCAGCCCAGGACTAGCGGGGGGCCTCTCAGATACGCAGTATTTT; CDR3 protein: CASSPGLAGGLSDTQYF
J gene: TRBJ1-1; D gene: NA; clone size: NA; V gene: TRBV6-2/TRBV6-3; CDR3 DNA: TGTGCCAGCAGTTCACACATGACAGCTTTCTTT; CDR3 protein: CASSSHMTAFF
J gene: TRBJ2-3; D gene: NA; clone size: many; V gene: TRBV4-3; CDR3 DNA: TGCGCCAGCAGCCAAGATCTGCTTACGGGGGCTAGCACAGATACGCAGTATTTT; CDR3 protein: CASSQDLLTGASTDTQYF
J gene: TRBJ2-3; D gene: NA; clone size: few; V gene: TRBV12-3/TRBV12-4; CDR3 DNA: TGTGCCAGCACCATCTACTCTTACGGACCAGATACGCAGTATTTT; CDR3 protein: CASTIYSYGPDTQYF
J gene: TRBJ2-5; D gene: NA; clone size: NA; V gene: TRBV4-2; CDR3 DNA: TGTGCCAGCAGCCAAGGGGGGATGGGAGAGACCCAGTACTTC; CDR3 protein: CASSQGGMGETQYF
J gene: TRBJ1-6; D gene: NA; clone size: few; V gene: TRBV6-5; CDR3 DNA: TGTGCCAGCAGTTACCAACAGTCATCATCCTATAATTCACCCCTCCACTTT; CDR3 protein: CASSYQQSSSYNSPLHF
J gene: TRBJ2-1; D gene: NA; clone size: NA; V gene: TRBV4-3; CDR3 DNA: TGCGCCAGCAGCCAAGATACCCTATACAATGAGCAGTTCTTC; CDR3 protein: CASSQDTLYNEQFF
J gene: TRBJ2-3; D gene: NA; clone size: many; V gene: TRBV14; CDR3 DNA: TGTGCCAGCAGCCGTGGACCAGATACGCAGTATTTT; CDR3 protein: CASSRGPDTQYF
J gene: TRBJ1-6; D gene: NA; clone size: few; V gene: TRBV7-6; CDR3 DNA: TGTGCCAGCAGCTTCTCTTTACACCCTAATTCACCCCTCCACTTT; CDR3 protein: CASSFSLHPNSPLHF
J gene: TRBJ1-2; D gene: TRBD1; clone size: NA; V gene: TRBV6-1; CDR3 DNA: TGTGCCAGCAGTGGAACAGGGGCCTATGGCTACACCTTC; CDR3 protein: CASSGTGAYGYTF